The T cell receptor beta chain under discussion was sequenced for a study of cytomegalovirus exposure and HLA in healthy donors. Trimming left V 0 bases short and J 2 bases short, with 13 bases between. Germline loops: CDR1 LNHNV, CDR2 YYDKDF (reference sequence). The CDR3 consists of 16 residues. This clone was counted a single time. The PCR contained 60 Vbeta and 13 Jbeta primers. Sequencing used immunoSEQ multiplex PCR; TCRdb keeps in-frame clones, though not all of them. The sample has approximately 94,000 clones; 70% to 85% are singletons. The V and J genes are TRBV15 and TRBJ2-5; D may be TRBD2 (6 bases). Sequenced: PBMCs. This TCR came from a man aged 25 to 40 in good health and CMV-seropositive. CDR3 region: CATSREAGGLQETQYF. DNA of the CDR3: TGTGCCACCAGCAGAGAGGCAGGAGGGTTACAAGAGACCCAGTACTTC.